Listed below are T cell receptor beta chains from one sample, sequenced in a study of blood T cell repertoires in COVID-19. Clones were read by immunoSEQ multiplex PCR, and TCRdb kept only the in-frame ones, dropping some. The sample holds some 160,000 clones, 79% seen once. The specimen sequenced was PBMCs or T cells enriched from blood (not recorded which). These receptors all come from a woman aged 70-85 years in a cohort exposed to, infected with or recovered from COVID-19 (not recorded which). The CDR3 runs from the conserved cysteine through the conserved F or W. D genes are given only for firm matches. Rows give clone size only sometimes, using once, few, many, or a class for an expanded clone.

j_call v_call clone_size d_call cdr3_length cdr3_aa cdr3_nt
TRBJ2-7 TRBV27 . . 15 CASSLRTDPLYEQYF TGTGCCAGCAGTTTACGAACAGACCCCCTCTACGAGCAGTACTTC
TRBJ2-7 TRBV5-5 . TRBD2 16 CASSFPGGLTTDEQYF TGTGCCAGCAGCTTTCCCGGGGGACTAACTACTGACGAGCAGTACTTC
TRBJ1-6 TRBV19 . . 16 CASSRSPSSYNSPLHF TGTGCCAGTAGTCGTAGTCCGAGCTCCTATAATTCACCCCTCCACTTT
TRBJ2-5 TRBV7-9 . TRBD1 16 CASSPIEQGYQETQYF TGTGCCAGCAGCCCCATCGAACAGGGGTACCAAGAGACCCAGTACTTC
TRBJ1-1 TRBV28 . . 13 CASDSDLNTEAFF TGTGCCAGTGACAGCGATCTGAACACTGAAGCTTTCTTT
TRBJ2-1 TRBV4-1 . . 17 CASSQPRGLSEGLGQFF TGCGCCAGCAGCCAACCCCGGGGACTTTCCGAAGGCCTTGGGCAGTTCTTC
TRBJ2-7 TRBV5-1 . . 14 CASSLDGARYEQYF TGCGCCAGCAGCTTGGACGGAGCTCGTTACGAGCAGTACTTC
TRBJ2-3 TRBV7-3 . TRBD2 16 CASSPTLAGGTDTQYF TGTGCCAGCAGCCCCACTCTAGCGGGAGGGACAGATACGCAGTATTTT
TRBJ2-1 TRBV28 . TRBD2 15 CASSAPRGSIDEQFF TGTGCCAGCTCGGCCCCTCGCGGGAGCATCGATGAGCAGTTCTTC
TRBJ2-5 TRBV20-1 . . 13 CSASSNLQETQYF TGCAGTGCTAGTAGCAACCTCCAAGAGACCCAGTACTTC
TRBJ2-7 TRBV5-6 . TRBD1 14 CASSVQGATYEQYF TGTGCCAGCAGCGTACAGGGGGCAACCTACGAGCAGTACTTC
TRBJ1-1 TRBV27 . . 14 CASSLWSGITEAFF TGTGCCAGCAGTTTATGGTCAGGGATCACTGAAGCTTTCTTT
TRBJ1-4 TRBV11-2 . . 15 CASSLDGADNEKLFF TGTGCCAGCAGCTTAGATGGAGCGGATAATGAAAAACTGTTTTTT
TRBJ2-7 TRBV7-2 . . 15 CASSSHRGANYEQYF TGTGCCAGCAGCTCCCACCGGGGGGCGAACTACGAGCAGTACTTC
TRBJ2-2 TRBV2 few TRBD2 15 CASSGEGSATGELFF TGTGCCAGCTCCGGGGAGGGGTCGGCCACCGGGGAGCTGTTTTTT
TRBJ2-3 TRBV12-3/TRBV12-4 . . 12 CASSWASDTQYF TGTGCCAGCAGTTGGGCGTCAGATACGCAGTATTTT
TRBJ2-7 TRBV12-5 . . 13 CASGFLDPGEQYF TGTGCTAGTGGTTTTCTAGACCCCGGCGAGCAGTACTTC
TRBJ2-1 TRBV11-3 . TRBD1 18 CASSQRGQGTEPGNEQFF TGTGCCAGCAGCCAGCGGGGACAGGGGACCGAACCGGGAAATGAGCAGTTCTTC
TRBJ1-4 TRBV4-2 . TRBD1 15 CASSQDPGQGEKLFF TGTGCCAGCAGCCAAGACCCGGGACAGGGCGAAAAACTGTTTTTT
TRBJ1-2 TRBV12-3/TRBV12-4 . . 13 CASSYGGNYGYTF TGTGCCAGCAGTTATGGGGGCAACTATGGCTACACCTTC
TRBJ1-3 TRBV18 . . 14 CASVPDSSGNTIYF TGTGCCAGCGTACCAGACAGTTCTGGAAACACCATATATTTT
TRBJ1-2 TRBV28 once TRBD1 14 CASSYSDRVNGYTF TGTGCCAGCAGTTATTCGGACAGGGTGAATGGCTACACCTTC
TRBJ1-4 TRBV30 . TRBD1 15 CAWISQGAGNEKLFF TGTGCCTGGATCTCACAGGGGGCGGGTAATGAAAAACTGTTTTTT
TRBJ2-1 TRBV29-1 . . 14 CSVFSNRAYNEQFF TGCAGCGTTTTCTCGAACAGGGCCTACAATGAGCAGTTCTTC
TRBJ2-1 TRBV7-9 . TRBD1 15 CASSWGGQGSNEQFF TGTGCCAGCAGCTGGGGAGGACAGGGGAGCAATGAGCAGTTCTTC
TRBJ1-1 TRBV7-2 . . 14 CASSLSDSYTEAFF TGTGCCAGCAGCTTATCGGACAGTTACACTGAAGCTTTCTTT
TRBJ2-3 TRBV18 . . 16 CASSPSQRSSTDTQYF TGTGCCAGCTCGCCAAGTCAGCGGAGTAGCACAGATACGCAGTATTTT
TRBJ1-3 TRBV30 . . 17 CAWSVQGRGSSGNTIYF TGTGCCTGGAGTGTTCAGGGCCGAGGCAGCTCTGGAAACACCATATATTTT
TRBJ2-5 TRBV29-1 . . 13 CSVETGGRETQYF TGCAGCGTCGAGACAGGTGGTAGGGAGACCCAGTACTTC
TRBJ1-6 TRBV6-5 . TRBD1 14 CASKRGQEQSPLHF TGTGCCAGCAAACGGGGACAGGAGCAATCACCCCTCCACTTT
TRBJ1-6 TRBV28 . . 14 CASSSVSYNSPLHF TGTGCCAGCAGCTCCGTCTCCTATAATTCACCCCTCCACTTT
TRBJ1-4 TRBV5-1 once . 14 CASSLGQLNEKLFF TGCGCCAGCAGCTTGGGACAGCTTAATGAAAAACTGTTTTTT
TRBJ1-2 TRBV18 . . 13 CASSPSAGDGYTF TGTGCCAGCTCACCAAGTGCAGGGGATGGCTACACCTTC
TRBJ2-7 TRBV20-1 . . 14 CSASPQGSPYEQYF TGCAGTGCTAGTCCGCAGGGGTCTCCCTACGAGCAGTACTTC
TRBJ1-1 TRBV12-5 . TRBD1 13 CASGNQGGAEAFF TGTGCTAGTGGAAACCAGGGGGGAGCTGAAGCTTTCTTT
TRBJ2-2 TRBV11-3 . . 14 CASSLEALNGELFF TGTGCCAGCAGCTTAGAAGCCCTTAACGGGGAGCTGTTTTTT
TRBJ2-2 TRBV18 once . 15 CASSPGTANTGELFF TGTGCCAGCTCACCAGGGACTGCGAACACCGGGGAGCTGTTTTTT
TRBJ2-3 TRBV5-4 . . 15 CASSLIPTGSDTQYF TGTGCCAGCAGCCTTATCCCCACAGGGTCAGATACGCAGTATTTT
TRBJ1-1 TRBV5-8 . . 16 CASSLGTGRVESEAFF TGTGCCAGCAGCTTAGGCACAGGGAGGGTAGAGAGTGAAGCTTTCTTT
TRBJ1-5 TRBV6-5 . . 12 CASSYSGRGWNF TGTGCCAGCAGTTACTCCGGTCGGGGGTGGAATTTT
TRBJ2-1 TRBV4-3 few . 14 CASSQDLGRERQFF TGCGCCAGCAGCCAAGATCTGGGACGGGAGAGACAGTTCTTC
TRBJ2-4 TRBV18 . . 17 CASSPPTGRAAKNIQYF TGTGCCAGCTCACCCCCAACAGGGAGGGCTGCCAAAAACATTCAGTACTTC
TRBJ2-5 TRBV10-3 . TRBD2 16 CAISESLTSGRETQYF TGTGCCATCAGTGAGTCGTTGACTAGCGGGAGAGAGACCCAGTACTTC
TRBJ1-3 TRBV3-1/TRBV3-2 . . 17 CASSQDIVSVSGNTIYF TGTGCCAGCAGCCAAGACATAGTGAGCGTCTCTGGAAACACCATATATTTT
TRBJ2-1 TRBV5-1 . . 15 CASSLTPRVGNEQFF TGCGCCAGCAGCTTGACTCCCCGGGTAGGCAATGAGCAGTTCTTC
TRBJ2-7 TRBV11-2 . . 16 CASSLSQGSRYYEQYF TGTGCCAGCAGCTTATCGCAGGGTTCCAGGTACTACGAGCAGTACTTC
TRBJ2-1 TRBV19 . . 13 CASGASSYNEQFF TGTGCCAGTGGGGCGAGCTCCTACAATGAGCAGTTCTTC
TRBJ2-7 TRBV19 . TRBD2 15 CASSPLSGGPREQYF TGTGCCAGTAGTCCCCTATCGGGAGGGCCGCGGGAGCAGTACTTC
TRBJ1-2 TRBV7-2 . . 13 CASSAVRGYGYTF TGTGCCAGCAGCGCGGTCAGGGGCTATGGCTACACCTTC
TRBJ2-3 TRBV5-1 . . 13 CASSPTMVDTQYF TGCGCCAGCAGCCCTACCATGGTCGATACGCAGTATTTT
TRBJ2-5 TRBV24-1 . TRBD1 16 CATSKGQGAFGETQYF TGTGCCACCAGTAAGGGACAGGGGGCTTTCGGGGAGACCCAGTACTTC
TRBJ2-6 TRBV6-5 . . 14 CASTQGSGANVLTF TGTGCCAGCACCCAGGGGTCTGGGGCCAACGTCCTGACTTTC